One and the same sample provided the 26 T cell receptor beta chains below, sequenced in a study of Tregs in tolerant kidney transplant recipients. Libraries were prepared by immunoSEQ multiplex PCR; TCRdb keeps only in-frame clonotypes and omits some of them. The top ten clones hold about 0.64% of a sample with approximately 260,000 clones, about four fifths of them seen once. Sequenced material: CD4+ T cells from blood. The receptors come from a human donor in good health.

Written as DNA, the CDR3 is TGTGCCAGCACCCCTTCACAGGGGAGCTATGGCTACACCTTC. Protein product: CASTPSQGSYGYTF. This chain joins TRBV6-4 and TRBJ1-2, with 7 positions matching TRBD1. The length of the CDR3 is 14 residues. Unmatched junction bases numbered 9, after V lost 7 bases and J lost 4 bases. From germline, CDR1 is MRHNA and CDR2 SNTAGT.

The CDR3 protein is CASSSRGNTIYF. Written as DNA, the CDR3 is TGTGCCAGCAGCAGTCGTGGAAACACCATATATTTT. The rearrangement uses TRBV6-6 and TRBJ1-3; D gene ambiguous. The ends were cut back, 6 bases at V and 3 bases at J, with 6 bases in the middle. This CDR3 is 12 amino acids long. CDR1 and CDR2 (germline): MNHNY, SVGAGI (reference sequence).

This CDR3 reads CASCLREYTDTQYF. As DNA, the CDR3 is TGTGCCAGTTGTCTGCGAGAATACACAGATACGCAGTATTTT. The chain joins TRBV6-5 to TRBJ2-3; D is uncertain. The CDR3 has 14 amino acids. V was cut by 9 bases and J by 2 bases, with 15 bases left in between. Germline CDR1 and CDR2: MNHEY and SVGAGI.

The chain combines TRBV7-9 with TRBJ1-1; tentatively, D is TRBD1 (5 bases). From germline, CDR1 is SEHNR and CDR2 FQNEAQ (reference sequence). This CDR3 region has 15 residues. V was cut by 5 bases and J by 0 bases, with 13 bases left in between. Here the CDR3 DNA reads TGTGCCAGCAGCCAAAACAAAGGGGTGAACACTGAAGCTTTCTTT. Translating it yields CASSQNKGVNTEAFF.

The chain has TRBV25-1 and TRBJ2-5; D gene unclear. Between the trimmed V and J ends, which lost 2 bases and 5 bases, there was a span of 12 bases. This CDR3 region has 14 residues. Germline V gene sequence: CDR1 MGHDK, CDR2 SYGVNS. CDR3 DNA sequence: TGTGCCAGCAGTGAACCTCGGAGTTGGGAGACCCAGTACTTC. This codes for CASSEPRSWETQYF. Supplemented by reference TRBV25-1 and TRBJ2-5, the full variable domain reads EADIYQTPRYLVIGTGKKITLECSQTMGHDKMYWYQQDPGMELHLIHYSYGVNSTEKGDLSSESTVSRIRTEHFPLTLESARPSHTSQYLCASSEPRSWETQYFGPGTRLLVL.

The CDR3 DNA follows: TGTGCCAGCAGCCAACGGGGCTCCCTCTCTGGGGCCAACGTCCTGACTTTC. Amino acid sequence: CASSQRGSLSGANVLTF. The chain links TRBV4-2 to TRBJ2-6, with D tentatively TRBD1 or TRBD2 (5 bases each). CDR1 and CDR2 from the germline V gene are LGHNA and YNFKEQ. The V end lost 2 bases, the J end lost 0 bases, and 11 bases lay between the germline ends. The CDR3 spans 17 residues.

J is TRBJ2-7 and V is TRBV6-5; 9 bases map to TRBD1. This CDR3 has 15 residues. Unmatched junction bases numbered 14, after V lost 7 bases and J lost 7 bases. Per germline, CDR1 MNHEY and CDR2 SVGAGI. CDR3 sequence: CASTNVGQGTSEQYF. The CDR3 bases are TGTGCCAGCACCAACGTAGGACAGGGGACGTCGGAGCAGTACTTC.

This chain uses TRBV7-2 with TRBJ2-7, with no clear D. Trimming shortened V by 2 bases and J by 6 bases, and 5 bases separated the two germline ends. Germline CDR1 is SGHTA and CDR2 is FQGNSA. The CDR3 is 11 residues long. The CDR3 nucleotides read TGTGCCAGCAGCTTAATGGTCGAGCAGTACTTC. Residues: CASSLMVEQYF. Combining the CDR3 with reference TRBV7-2 and TRBJ2-7 gives the whole variable domain GAGVSQSPSNKVTEKGKDVELRCDPISGHTALYWYRQSLGQGLEFLIYFQGNSAPDKSGLPSDRFSAERTGGSVSTLTIQRTQQEDSAVYLCASSLMVEQYFGPGTRLTVT.

This clone was counted a few times. The rearrangement uses TRBV28 and TRBJ1-2, with 7 bases aligning to TRBD1. CDR1 and CDR2 (germline): MDHEN, SYDVKM. The CDR3 length is 14 residues. Losses at the gene ends were 3 bases for V and 8 bases for J; bases not matched to a gene: 9. In nucleotides, the CDR3 is TGTGCCAGCAGTTTCCCAGACAGGGAAGAAGGCTACACCTTC. Translated, it gives CASSFPDREEGYTF.

The chain uses TRBV7-8 and TRBJ2-5; no definite D call. The DNA end is more similar to TRBJ2-7, so the J call may be wrong. Germline assignment: CDR1 SGHVS and CDR2 FQNEAQ. The CDR3 covers 15 residues. In DNA form, the CDR3 reads TGTGCCAGCAGCTTCGTGGACGGGTTCTCCTACGAGCAGTACTTC. This codes for CASSFVDGFSYEQYF.

The chain uses TRBV5-1 and TRBJ2-7; the match to TRBD1 covers 9 bases. This CDR3 has 16 residues. Germline V gene data show CDR1 as SGHRS and CDR2 as YFSETQ. The trim removed 4 bases at V and 5 bases at J, leaving 13 bases unmatched. The CDR3 loop is CASSARTGVSGNEQYF. The DNA of the CDR3 is TGCGCCAGCAGCGCGAGGACAGGGGTAAGTGGCAACGAGCAGTACTTC.

The genes are TRBV7-8 and TRBJ1-3, with D uncertain. V gave up 6 bases and J gave up 0 bases, with 15 bases separating them. This CDR3 has 16 amino acids. CDR1 is SGHVS, CDR2 FQNEAQ, per germline. The CDR3: CASREGQRTSGNTIYF. The CDR3, as DNA: TGTGCCAGCAGAGAAGGTCAAAGAACCTCTGGAAACACCATATATTTT. Full variable domain (missing parts from reference TRBV7-8 and TRBJ1-3): GAGVSQSPRYKVAKRGQDVALRCDPISGHVSLFWYQQALGQGPEFLTYFQNEAQLDKSGLPSDRFFAERPEGSVSTLKIQRTQQEDSAVYLCASREGQRTSGNTIYFGEGSWLTVV.

The rearrangement joins TRBV27 to TRBJ2-1; 9 bases map to TRBD1. CDR1 and CDR2 from the germline V gene are MNHEY and SMNVEV (reference sequence). V lost 2 bases, J lost 4 bases, and 3 bases stayed unmatched. This CDR3 spans 15 amino acids. CDR3 protein: CASSLGTGRYNEQFF. The DNA for the CDR3 is TGTGCCAGCAGTTTAGGGACAGGGCGATACAATGAGCAGTTCTTC.

As to this clone: This specimen includes other DNA sequences encoding the same CDR3. The chain recombines TRBV5-4 with TRBJ2-5; D possibly uses TRBD1 or TRBD2 (5 bases each). Germline lookup yields CDR1 SGHNT and CDR2 YYREEE (reference sequence). Trimming shortened V by 2 bases and J by 5 bases, and 7 bases separated the two germline ends. The CDR3 has 12 amino acids. CDR3 sequence (DNA): TGTGCCAGCAGCTTCTGGGGGGAGACCCAGTACTTC. As protein: CASSFWGETQYF.

The CDR3 bases are TGTGCCAGTAGTATAGCTGGAGGGAACGAGCAGTACTTC. This sequence encodes CASSIAGGNEQYF. The chain couples TRBV19 to TRBJ2-7, with D possibly being TRBD2 (6 bases). The germline CDR1 and CDR2 sequences are LNHDA and SQIVND (reference sequence). The CDR3 has 13 amino acids. V lost 1 base and J lost 5, with 9 bases in between. The full variable domain, completed using reference TRBV19 and TRBJ2-7, is DGGITQSPKYLFRKEGQNVTLSCEQNLNHDAMYWYRQDPGQGLRLIYYSQIVNDFQKGDIAEGYSVSREKKESFPLTVTSAQKNPTAFYLCASSIAGGNEQYFGPGTRLTVT.

The chain couples TRBV19 to TRBJ2-3; maybe TRBD2 (6 bases). V was pared by 3 bases and J by 0 bases, with 22 bases between. Germline V gives CDR1 LNHDA, CDR2 SQIVND (reference sequence). CDR3 length equals 19 residues. As DNA, the CDR3 is TGTGCCAGTAGTATTGGGTTTTATAGCGGAAGAATTAGCACAGATACGCAGTATTTT. Translating gives CASSIGFYSGRISTDTQYF.

V gene TRBV9 combines with J gene TRBJ2-1; 11 nucleotides match TRBD2. This CDR3 spans 15 amino acids. Germline CDR1 and CDR2: SGDLS and YYNGEE. J gave up 7 bases and V 0 bases, and 3 bases lay outside the gene matches. The CDR3 loop is CASSVGLAGLNEQFF. CDR3 nucleotide sequence: TGTGCCAGCAGCGTAGGACTAGCGGGATTAAATGAGCAGTTCTTC.

The V and J genes are TRBV2 and TRBJ1-6; D unresolved. V was cut by 2 bases and J by 5 bases, with 7 bases left in between. This CDR3 contains 14 residues. The germline gives CDR1 SNHLY, CDR2 FYNNEI. The CDR3 region is CASSERRHNSPLHF. The CDR3 DNA reads as TGTGCCAGCAGTGAAAGGCGGCATAATTCACCCCTCCACTTT.

This chain connects TRBV9 to TRBJ2-3, with a weak D call TRBD2 (6 bases). V dropped 0 bases and J dropped 5 bases, with 19 bases sitting between them. The V gene's germline CDR1 is SGDLS and CDR2 YYNGEE. CDR3 size: 17 residues. The CDR3 is CASSVVPWGGVGDTQYF. CDR3 DNA: TGTGCCAGCAGCGTAGTTCCCTGGGGCGGGGTCGGAGATACGCAGTATTTT. The full variable domain, its missing parts supplied by reference TRBV9 and TRBJ2-3, is DSGVTQTPKHLITATGQRVTLRCSPRSGDLSVYWYQQSLDQGLQFLIQYYNGEERAKGNILERFSAQQFPDLHSELNLSSLELGDSALYFCASSVVPWGGVGDTQYFGPGTRLTVL.

This chain joins TRBV7-6 and TRBJ1-1, with TRBD1 matching 8 bases. The J segment lost 1 base and the V segment lost 10 bases, leaving 8 bases of the junction unmatched. The CDR3 is made up of 14 amino acids. The germline CDR1 and CDR2 sequences are SGHVS and FNYEAQ. CDR3 in DNA: TGTGCCACCGGACAGGGCGCAAGGAACACTGAAGCTTTCTTT. Its translation is CATGQGARNTEAFF.

On this clone itself: One end of the junction does not line up with germline, which may come from a read error. The V call is TRBV4-1, the J call TRBJ2-3, with D maybe TRBD2 (7 bases). The CDR3 has 13 residues. CDR1 is MGHRA and CDR2 is YSYEKL in the germline V gene. DNA for the CDR3: TGCGCCAGCAGCGCCGCGGTTGGGGGGGCGAGAGGTTTT. Translation gives CASSAAVGGARGF.

V and J are TRBV5-1 and TRBJ2-7, with TRBD1 identical over 11 bases. Trimming at V came to 2 bases and at J to 3 bases, leaving 4 bases not matched to a gene. CDR3 length: 15 amino acids. Germline CDR1 is SGHRS and CDR2 is YFSETQ. The DNA for the CDR3 is TGCGCCAGCAGCTTTTCCGGGACAGGGGGCTACGAGCAGTACTTC. Residues: CASSFSGTGGYEQYF. The whole variable domain, filled in from reference TRBV5-1 and TRBJ2-7, reads KAGVTQTPRYLIKTRGQQVTLSCSPISGHRSVSWYQQTPGQGLQFLFEYFSETQRNKGNFPGRFSGRQFSNSRSEMNVSTLELGDSALYLCASSFSGTGGYEQYFGPGTRLTVT.

This clone came up a few times. The chain employs TRBV5-1 and TRBJ1-1; TRBD1 might be the D (5 bases). The CDR3 consists of 16 residues. The germline gives CDR1 SGHRS, CDR2 YFSETQ. V was pared by 0 bases and J by 3 bases, with 15 bases between. DNA of the CDR3: TGCGCCAGCAGCTTGGAGGTCGGGCAGGGTGACACTGAAGCTTTCTTT. Translating it yields CASSLEVGQGDTEAFF.

This clone was seen more than once but under ten times. The chain links TRBV4-1 to TRBJ2-1; 9 nucleotides agree with TRBD1. With 1 base clipped from V and 7 bases from J, the junction kept 2 bases outside the gene matches. Per the germline V gene, CDR1 is MGHRA and CDR2 is YSYEKL. The CDR3 is made up of 14 amino acids. This CDR3 is CASSQGQGGNEQFF. CDR3 nucleotide sequence: TGCGCCAGCAGCCAAGGACAGGGGGGGAATGAGCAGTTCTTC.

The sample holds a few counts of this clone. This chain joins TRBV7-9 and TRBJ1-1, with D uncertain. Trimming shortened V by 5 bases and J by 2 bases, and 3 bases separated the two germline ends. The V gene's germline CDR1 is SEHNR and CDR2 FQNEAQ (reference sequence). CDR3 size: 11 residues. CDR3 sequence: CASSQNTEAFF. The CDR3 nucleotides are TGTGCCAGCAGCCAAAACACTGAAGCTTTCTTT.

The chain combines TRBV6-4 with TRBJ2-3; 8 bases are shared with TRBD2. Trimming at V came to 0 bases and at J to 6 bases, leaving 5 bases not matched to a gene. The CDR3 contains 15 residues. Germline V gene data show CDR1 as MRHNA and CDR2 as SNTAGT. CDR3 region: CASSDSAGGFDTQYF. The CDR3 DNA follows: TGTGCCAGCAGTGACTCTGCGGGAGGCTTCGATACGCAGTATTTT.